Shown below are 2 T cell receptor beta chains from a single sample sequenced in a study of T cell responses to AZD1222 COVID-19 vaccine (dated by TCRdb to the early 2020s). Interpreted using the paper, the time point label stands for: baseline before first vaccination. Library method: the immunoSEQ multiplex PCR assay. Drawn from immuneACCESS, this table holds only the in-frame rearrangements with V and J called that TCRdb kept. Clones are partly lost; checked studies trace under half to an unresolved V gene and leave the rest unexplained. The sample has 100,000 or so clones on record, 88% of them singletons. The ten top clones hold roughly 2.5% of the sample. The starting material was peripheral blood, obtained on day 0 of AZD1222 vaccination. These receptors originate from an adult in good health.

The chain recombines TRBV6-6 with TRBJ1-5; D unresolved. The CDR3 is 16 amino acids. Trimming took 2 bases from V and 4 from J, leaving 15 bases between them. The germline V gene encodes CDR1 MNHNY and CDR2 SVGAGI (reference sequence). The CDR3 DNA is TGTGCCAGCAGTTACGTGGTGGGGAAACAAAATCAGCCCCAGCATTTT. Protein product: CASSYVVGKQNQPQHF.

V usage is TRBV20-1 and J usage is TRBJ1-5, with D uncertain. CDR3 size: 14 residues. V was pared by 3 bases and J by 3 bases, with 12 bases between. From germline, CDR1 is DFQATT and CDR2 SNEGSKA (reference sequence). The CDR3 loop is CSASPANTNQPQHF. The CDR3 region has the DNA TGCAGTGCTAGTCCAGCCAACACCAATCAGCCCCAGCATTTT.